These T cell receptor beta chains were read from a single sample in a study of shared clonotypes between healthy human individuals. Data came from immunoSEQ multiplex PCR; TCRdb stores just in-frame clones and leaves some out. The sample contains fewer than 3 million clones, less than 95% of which appear only once. What was sequenced was naive CD4+ T cells from PBMCs. These receptors came from a man between 18 and 29 years old in good health. Some clones in this sample may be carry-over from other donors' samples. CDR3s include the opening cysteine and the closing phenylalanine or tryptophan. The order of the fields is clone size, J gene, V gene, D gene, CDR3 protein, CDR3 DNA. A D gene is named only where the DNA matches it firmly. Clone size appears in some rows only: once, few, many, or a class for an expanded clone.

>.|TRBJ1-2|TRBV7-9|.
CASSLIAGAGYGYTF
TGTGCCAGCAGCTTAATAGCGGGGGCAGGATATGGCTACACCTTC
>.|TRBJ2-7|TRBV28|.
CASSFRHSEQYF
TGTGCCAGCAGTTTCAGACACTCCGAGCAGTACTTC
>.|TRBJ2-6|TRBV28|.
CASRMGGANVLTF
TGTGCCAGCAGGATGGGAGGGGCCAACGTCCTGACTTTC
>.|TRBJ2-7|TRBV7-2|.
CASSLQPSSYEQYF
TGTGCCAGCAGCTTACAGCCTTCTTCCTACGAGCAGTACTTC
>.|TRBJ1-2|TRBV5-1|TRBD1
CASQPGQGDGYTF
TGCGCCAGCCAACCCGGACAGGGTGATGGCTACACCTTC
>once|TRBJ1-2|TRBV10-3|TRBD1
CAIRGRTGSANYGYTF
TGTGCCATCAGGGGGAGGACAGGGAGTGCTAACTATGGCTACACCTTC
>.|TRBJ1-4|TRBV5-1|.
CASSWSRELWAPNEKLFF
TGCGCCAGCAGCTGGTCCCGGGAGCTTTGGGCACCTAATGAAAAACTGTTTTTT
>.|TRBJ2-7|TRBV9|TRBD2
CASSVRGDFYEQYF
TGTGCCAGCAGCGTACGGGGGGATTTCTACGAGCAGTACTTC
>.|TRBJ2-5|TRBV10-3|TRBD2
CAISESRASGNQETQYF
TGTGCCATCAGTGAGTCGAGGGCTAGCGGGAATCAAGAGACCCAGTACTTC
>.|TRBJ1-2|TRBV19|.
CASSSGTTGGGYTF
TGTGCCAGTAGTTCCGGGACAACCGGAGGCGGCTACACCTTC
>.|TRBJ1-1|TRBV4-2|.
CASSQDITGPRTEAFF
TGTGCCAGCAGCCAGGACATTACAGGGCCAAGGACTGAAGCTTTCTTT
>.|TRBJ2-5|TRBV5-1|.
CASSPESGTQYF
TGCGCCAGCAGCCCCGAGTCCGGGACCCAGTACTTC
>.|TRBJ2-2|TRBV9|TRBD1
CASSGRSEDRGGLAGELFF
TGTGCCAGCAGCGGTCGTAGCGAGGACAGGGGCGGGTTGGCCGGGGAGCTGTTTTTT
>.|TRBJ2-7|TRBV7-2|.
CASSPGSNQHYEQYF
TGTGCCAGCAGTCCCGGGTCGAACCAGCACTACGAGCAGTACTTC
>.|TRBJ2-1|TRBV6-6|TRBD2
CASSTGTSGINEQFF
TGTGCCAGCAGCACCGGGACTAGCGGGATAAATGAGCAGTTCTTC
>.|TRBJ1-4|TRBV2|.
CASTPGRWIIEKLFF
TGTGCCAGCACCCCCGGGCGGTGGATAATTGAAAAACTGTTTTTT